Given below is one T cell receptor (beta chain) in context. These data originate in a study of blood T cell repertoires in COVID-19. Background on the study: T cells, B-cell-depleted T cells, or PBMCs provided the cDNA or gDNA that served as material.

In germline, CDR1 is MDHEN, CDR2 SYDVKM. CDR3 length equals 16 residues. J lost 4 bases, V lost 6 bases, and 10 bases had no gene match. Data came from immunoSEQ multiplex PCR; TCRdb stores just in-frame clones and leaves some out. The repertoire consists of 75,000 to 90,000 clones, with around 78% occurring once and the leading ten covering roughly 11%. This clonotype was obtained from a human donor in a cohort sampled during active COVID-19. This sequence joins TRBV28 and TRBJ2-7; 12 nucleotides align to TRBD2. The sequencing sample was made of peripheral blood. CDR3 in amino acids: CASSWPGTSGLYEQYF. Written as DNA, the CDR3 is TGTGCCAGCAGCTGGCCCGGGACTAGCGGGTTATACGAGCAGTACTTC.